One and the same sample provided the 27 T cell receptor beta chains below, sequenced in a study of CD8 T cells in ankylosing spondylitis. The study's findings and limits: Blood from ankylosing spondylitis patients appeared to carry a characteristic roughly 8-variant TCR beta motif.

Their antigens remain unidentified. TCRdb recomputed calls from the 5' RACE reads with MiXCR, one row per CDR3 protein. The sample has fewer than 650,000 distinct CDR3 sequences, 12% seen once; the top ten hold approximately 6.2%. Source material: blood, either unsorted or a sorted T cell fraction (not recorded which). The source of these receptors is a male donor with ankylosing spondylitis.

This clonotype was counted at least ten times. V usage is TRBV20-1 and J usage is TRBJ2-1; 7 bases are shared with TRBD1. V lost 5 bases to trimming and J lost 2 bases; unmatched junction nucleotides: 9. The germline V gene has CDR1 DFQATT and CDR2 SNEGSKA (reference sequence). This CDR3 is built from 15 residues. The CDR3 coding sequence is TGCAGTGCTCTTAATAGGGGACAGCCCTACAATGAGCAGTTCTTC. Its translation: CSALNRGQPYNEQFF.

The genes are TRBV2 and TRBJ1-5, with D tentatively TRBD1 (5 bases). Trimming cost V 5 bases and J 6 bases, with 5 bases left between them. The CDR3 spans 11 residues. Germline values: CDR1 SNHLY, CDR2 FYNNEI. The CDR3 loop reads CASSQGQPQHF. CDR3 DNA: TGTGCCAGCAGTCAGGGTCAGCCCCAGCATTTT.

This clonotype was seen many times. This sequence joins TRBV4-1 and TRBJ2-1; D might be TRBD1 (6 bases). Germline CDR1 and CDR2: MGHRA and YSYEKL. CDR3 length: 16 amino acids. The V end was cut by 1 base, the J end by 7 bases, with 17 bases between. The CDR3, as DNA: TGCGCCAGCAGCCAAGTTTGGGGGACAAGTCAAAATGAGCAGTTCTTC. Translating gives CASSQVWGTSQNEQFF.

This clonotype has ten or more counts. The CDR3 sequence: CATSEPPGGVSTGELFF. In DNA, the CDR3 is TGTGCCACCAGTGAACCCCCCGGTGGGGTCTCGACCGGGGAGCTGTTTTTT. The genes are TRBV24-1 and TRBJ2-2; D is unclear. V was clipped by 4 bases and J by 5 bases, with 19 bases between them. The CDR3 extends over 17 amino acids. Germline lookup yields CDR1 KGHDR and CDR2 SFDVKD.

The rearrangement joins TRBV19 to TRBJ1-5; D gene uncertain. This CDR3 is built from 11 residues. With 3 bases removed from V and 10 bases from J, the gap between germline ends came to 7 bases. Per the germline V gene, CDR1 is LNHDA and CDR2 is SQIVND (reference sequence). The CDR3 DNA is TGTGCCAGTAGTATTGGTGGCCCCCAGCATTTT. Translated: CASSIGGPQHF.

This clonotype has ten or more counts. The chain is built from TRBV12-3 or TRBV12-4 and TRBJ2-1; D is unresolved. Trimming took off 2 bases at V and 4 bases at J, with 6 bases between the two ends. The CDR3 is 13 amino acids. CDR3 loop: CASSLSQYNEQFF. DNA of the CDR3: TGTGCCAGCAGTTTATCACAGTACAATGAGCAGTTCTTC.

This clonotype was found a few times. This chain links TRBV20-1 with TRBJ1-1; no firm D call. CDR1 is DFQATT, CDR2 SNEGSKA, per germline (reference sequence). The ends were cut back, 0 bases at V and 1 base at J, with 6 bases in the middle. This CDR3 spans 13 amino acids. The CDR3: CSARESPNTEAFF. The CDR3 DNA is TGCAGTGCTAGAGAGTCCCCGAACACTGAAGCTTTCTTT.

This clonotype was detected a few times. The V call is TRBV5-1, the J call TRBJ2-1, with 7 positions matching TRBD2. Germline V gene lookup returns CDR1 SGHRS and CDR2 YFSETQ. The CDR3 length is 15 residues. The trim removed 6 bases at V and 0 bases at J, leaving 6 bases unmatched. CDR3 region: CASTPSGPSYNEQFF. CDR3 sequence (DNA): TGCGCCAGCACCCCTAGCGGACCCTCCTACAATGAGCAGTTCTTC.

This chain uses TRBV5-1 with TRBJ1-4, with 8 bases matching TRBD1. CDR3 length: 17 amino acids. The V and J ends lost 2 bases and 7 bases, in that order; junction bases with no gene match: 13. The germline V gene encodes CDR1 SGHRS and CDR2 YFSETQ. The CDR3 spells CASSFLQGEARGEKLFF. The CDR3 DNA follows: TGCGCCAGCAGCTTCCTACAGGGGGAGGCAAGGGGTGAAAAACTGTTTTTT. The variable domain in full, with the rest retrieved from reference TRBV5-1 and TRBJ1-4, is KAGVTQTPRYLIKTRGQQVTLSCSPISGHRSVSWYQQTPGQGLQFLFEYFSETQRNKGNFPGRFSGRQFSNSRSEMNVSTLELGDSALYLCASSFLQGEARGEKLFFGSGTQLSVL.

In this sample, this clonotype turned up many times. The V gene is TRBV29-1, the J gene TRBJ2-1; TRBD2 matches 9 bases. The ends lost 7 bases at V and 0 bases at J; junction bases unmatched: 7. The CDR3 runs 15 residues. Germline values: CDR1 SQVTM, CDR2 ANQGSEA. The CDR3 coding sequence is TGCAGCGCTCAGATTAGCGGGAGCTCCTACAATGAGCAGTTCTTC. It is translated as CSAQISGSSYNEQFF.

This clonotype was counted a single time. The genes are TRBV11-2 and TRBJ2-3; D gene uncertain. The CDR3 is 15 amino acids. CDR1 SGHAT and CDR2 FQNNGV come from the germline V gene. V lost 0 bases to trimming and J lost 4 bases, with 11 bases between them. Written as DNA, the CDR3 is TGTGCCAGCAGCTTAGATCCCGGGTCGTCAGATACGCAGTATTTT. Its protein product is CASSLDPGSSDTQYF.

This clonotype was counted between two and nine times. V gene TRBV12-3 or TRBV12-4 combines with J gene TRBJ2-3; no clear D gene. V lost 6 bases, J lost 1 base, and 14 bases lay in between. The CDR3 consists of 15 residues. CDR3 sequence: CASSPASSGTDTQYF. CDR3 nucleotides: TGTGCCAGCAGCCCGGCGAGCTCGGGCACAGATACGCAGTATTTT.

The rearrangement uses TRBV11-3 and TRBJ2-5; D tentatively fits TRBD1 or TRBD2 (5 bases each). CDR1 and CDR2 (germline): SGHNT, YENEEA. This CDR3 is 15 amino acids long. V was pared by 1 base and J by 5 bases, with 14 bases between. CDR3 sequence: CASSLARGVGETQYF. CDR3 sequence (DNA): TGTGCCAGCAGCTTAGCCCGAGGGGTAGGGGAGACCCAGTACTTC. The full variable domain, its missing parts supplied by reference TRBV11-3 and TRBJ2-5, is EAGVVQSPRYKIIEKKQPVAFWCNPISGHNTLYWYLQNLGQGPELLIRYENEEAVDDSQLPKDRFSAERLKGVDSTLKIQPAELGDSAVYLCASSLARGVGETQYFGPGTRLLVL.

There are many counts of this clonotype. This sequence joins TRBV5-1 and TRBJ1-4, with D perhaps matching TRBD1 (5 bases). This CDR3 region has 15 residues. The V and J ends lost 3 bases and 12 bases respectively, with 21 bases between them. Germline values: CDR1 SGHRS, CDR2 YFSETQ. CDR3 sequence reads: CASSSGGGAPGELFF. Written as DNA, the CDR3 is TGCGCCAGCAGCTCCGGTGGCGGGGCGCCTGGTGAACTGTTTTTT.

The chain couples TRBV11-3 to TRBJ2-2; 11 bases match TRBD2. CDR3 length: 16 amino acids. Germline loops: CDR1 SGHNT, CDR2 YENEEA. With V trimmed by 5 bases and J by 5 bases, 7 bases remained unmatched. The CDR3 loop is CASSPLAGGLTGELFF. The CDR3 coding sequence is TGTGCCAGCAGCCCCCTAGCGGGAGGCTTAACCGGGGAGCTGTTTTTT.

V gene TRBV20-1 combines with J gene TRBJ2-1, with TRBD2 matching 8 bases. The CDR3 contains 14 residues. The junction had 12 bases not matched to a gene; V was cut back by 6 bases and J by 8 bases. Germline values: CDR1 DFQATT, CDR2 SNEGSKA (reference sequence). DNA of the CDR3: TGCAGTGCGATTCCGGGACTAGGGTCCGATGAGCAGTTCTTC. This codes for CSAIPGLGSDEQFF.

CDR3 sequence: CASRPQGGWALNTEAFF. DNA of the CDR3: TGTGCCAGCAGACCCCAGGGAGGTTGGGCTTTGAACACTGAAGCTTTCTTT. The chain joins TRBV12-3 or TRBV12-4 to TRBJ1-1, with D perhaps TRBD1 (5 bases). This CDR3 contains 17 residues. Trimming shortened V by 6 bases and J by 0 bases, and 20 bases separated the two germline ends.

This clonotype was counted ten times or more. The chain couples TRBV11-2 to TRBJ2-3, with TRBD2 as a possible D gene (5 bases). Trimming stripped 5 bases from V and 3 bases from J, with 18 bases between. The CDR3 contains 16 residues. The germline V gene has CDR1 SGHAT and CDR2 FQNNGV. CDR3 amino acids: CASSIGGGLRTDTQYF. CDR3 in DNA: TGTGCCAGCAGCATTGGAGGAGGCCTTCGGACAGATACGCAGTATTTT.

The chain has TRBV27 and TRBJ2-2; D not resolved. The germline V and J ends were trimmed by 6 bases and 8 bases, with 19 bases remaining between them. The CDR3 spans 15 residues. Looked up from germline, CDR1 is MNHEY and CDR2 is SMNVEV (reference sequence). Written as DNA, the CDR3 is TGTGCCAGCAGCCCCCCCGGGTACTTACGAGGGGAGCTGTTTTTT. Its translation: CASSPPGYLRGELFF.

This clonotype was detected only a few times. In nucleotides, the CDR3 is TGTGCCACCAGCAACGGGAGTGGTAAGAATGAGCAGTTCTTC. Its translation is CATSNGSGKNEQFF. V is TRBV15 and J is TRBJ2-1; possible D gene TRBD2, 6 bases. The CDR3 is made up of 14 amino acids. Trimming took 4 bases from V and 7 from J, leaving 14 bases between them. Looked up from germline, CDR1 is LNHNV and CDR2 is YYDKDF (reference sequence).

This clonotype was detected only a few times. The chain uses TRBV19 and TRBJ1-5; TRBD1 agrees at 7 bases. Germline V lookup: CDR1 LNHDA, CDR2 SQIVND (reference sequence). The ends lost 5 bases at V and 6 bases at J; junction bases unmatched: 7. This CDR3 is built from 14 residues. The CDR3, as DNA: TGTGCCAGTAGTTTACAGGGGTTGGGTCAGCCCCAGCATTTT. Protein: CASSLQGLGQPQHF.

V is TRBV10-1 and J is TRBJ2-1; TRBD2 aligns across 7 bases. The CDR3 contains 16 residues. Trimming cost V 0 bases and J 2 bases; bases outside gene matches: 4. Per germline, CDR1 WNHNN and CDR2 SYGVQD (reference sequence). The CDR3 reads CASSESASGTYNEQFF. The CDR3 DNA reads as TGCGCCAGCAGTGAGTCGGCTAGCGGAACCTACAATGAGCAGTTCTTC.

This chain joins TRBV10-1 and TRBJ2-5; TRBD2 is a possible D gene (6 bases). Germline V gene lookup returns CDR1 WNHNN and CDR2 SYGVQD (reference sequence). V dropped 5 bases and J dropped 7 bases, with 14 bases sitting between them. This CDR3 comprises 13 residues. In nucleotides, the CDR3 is TGCGCCAGCAGTCCGGGACTCTCGGGGACCCAGTACTTC. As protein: CASSPGLSGTQYF.

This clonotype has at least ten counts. CDR3 residues: CASSLRTSALNEQFF. Written as DNA, the CDR3 is TGTGCCAGCAGCCTTAGGACTAGCGCCCTAAATGAGCAGTTCTTC. The chain carries TRBV9 and TRBJ2-1, with 9 bases fitting TRBD2. The CDR3 covers 15 residues. Trimming took 4 bases from V and 7 from J; bases not matched to a gene: 9. The germline V gene encodes CDR1 SGDLS and CDR2 YYNGEE. The variable domain in full, completed from reference TRBV9 and TRBJ2-1, reads DSGVTQTPKHLITATGQRVTLRCSPRSGDLSVYWYQQSLDQGLQFLIQYYNGEERAKGNILERFSAQQFPDLHSELNLSSLELGDSALYFCASSLRTSALNEQFFGPGTRLTVL.

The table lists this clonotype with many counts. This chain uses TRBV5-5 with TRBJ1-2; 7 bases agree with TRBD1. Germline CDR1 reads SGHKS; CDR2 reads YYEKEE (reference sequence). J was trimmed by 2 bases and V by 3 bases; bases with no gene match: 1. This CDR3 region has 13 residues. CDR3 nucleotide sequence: TGTGCCAGCAGCTCGACAGGGAACTATGGCTACACCTTC. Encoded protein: CASSSTGNYGYTF. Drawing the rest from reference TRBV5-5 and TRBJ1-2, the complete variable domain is DAGVTQSPTHLIKTRGQQVTLRCSPISGHKSVSWYQQVLGQGPQFIFQYYEKEERGRGNFPDRFSARQFPNYSSELNVNALLLGDSALYLCASSSTGNYGYTFGSGTRLTVV.

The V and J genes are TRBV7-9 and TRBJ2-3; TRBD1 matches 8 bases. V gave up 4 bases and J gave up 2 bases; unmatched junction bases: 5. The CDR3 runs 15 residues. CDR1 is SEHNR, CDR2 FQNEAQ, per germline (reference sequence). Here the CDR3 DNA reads TGTGCCAGCAGCTCCCGACAGGGGTACACAGATACGCAGTATTTT. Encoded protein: CASSSRQGYTDTQYF.

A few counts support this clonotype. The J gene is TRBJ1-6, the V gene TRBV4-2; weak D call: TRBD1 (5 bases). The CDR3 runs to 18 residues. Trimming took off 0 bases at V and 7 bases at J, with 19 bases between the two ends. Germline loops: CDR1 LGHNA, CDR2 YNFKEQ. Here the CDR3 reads CASSQEQVGWGRNSPLHF. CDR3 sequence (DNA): TGTGCCAGCAGCCAAGAACAGGTTGGGTGGGGTAGGAATTCACCCCTCCACTTT.